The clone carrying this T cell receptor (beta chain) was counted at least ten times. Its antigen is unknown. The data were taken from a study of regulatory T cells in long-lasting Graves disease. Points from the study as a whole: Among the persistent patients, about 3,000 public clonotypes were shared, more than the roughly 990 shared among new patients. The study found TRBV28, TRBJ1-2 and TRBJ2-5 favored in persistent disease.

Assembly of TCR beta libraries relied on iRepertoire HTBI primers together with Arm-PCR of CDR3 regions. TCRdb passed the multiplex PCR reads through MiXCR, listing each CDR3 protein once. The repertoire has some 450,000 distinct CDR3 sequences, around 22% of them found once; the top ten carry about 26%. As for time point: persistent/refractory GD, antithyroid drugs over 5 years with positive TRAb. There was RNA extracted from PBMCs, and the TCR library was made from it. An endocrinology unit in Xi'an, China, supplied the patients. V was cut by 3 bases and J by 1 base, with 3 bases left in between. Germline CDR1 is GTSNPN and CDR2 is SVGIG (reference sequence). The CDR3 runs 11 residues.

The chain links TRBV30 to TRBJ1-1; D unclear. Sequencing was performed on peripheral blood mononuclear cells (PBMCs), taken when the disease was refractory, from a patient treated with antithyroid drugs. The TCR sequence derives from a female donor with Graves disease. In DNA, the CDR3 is TGTGCCTGGAGAGCGAACACTGAAGCTTTCTTT. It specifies CAWRANTEAFF.